The clone carrying this TCR beta chain was seen at least ten times. The target antigen is unknown. The source of the sample is a study of molecular identifiers for immune sequencing clone quantification. Input for naive CD8 libraries was roughly 17,000 to 1,100,000 sorted cells; the RNA fraction used was 10%, 30% or 50%. A CD8+CD4-CCR7+CD45RA+ gate was used to sort naive CD8 T cells. Study-wide findings and caveats: Shared barcodes on identical TCR molecules could underestimate the sizes of highly expanded clones.

One entry per CDR3 protein results from TCRdb running MiXCR on the PCR reads. The sample yields hundreds of thousands of distinct CDR3 sequences, around 20% seen once. CDR3 size: 16 residues. Germline V lookup: CDR1 LGHNA, CDR2 YSLEER. Trimming at V came to 3 bases and at J to 1 base, leaving 7 bases not matched to a gene. This clonotype was obtained from a human donor in good health. Some libraries in this study had Jurkat cell RNA spiked in. Sample: naive CD8+ T cells from blood, with Jurkat cell RNA spiked in. Regarding subset: FACS-sorted CD8+CD4-CCR7+CD45RA+ naive T cells. The chain carries TRBV4-3 and TRBJ1-1; 8 bases align to TRBD1. The CDR3: CASSQIQGARNTEAFF. CDR3 in DNA: TGCGCCAGCAGCCAGATCCAGGGGGCGAGGAACACTGAAGCTTTCTTT.